Reported below is one T cell receptor (beta chain). As yet, its antigen is unknown. Only in-frame clones appear in the TCRdb table, and some are missing; sequencing was by immunoSEQ multiplex PCR. The profile shows over 70,000 clones, over 75% of them singletons. Recipients received nonmyeloablative bone marrow transplants from related graft donors, with transient mixed chimerism. Thawed PBMCs were FACS-sorted into unstimulated CD4+CD25+CD127- regulatory T cells, CD4+CD25- non-regulatory cells, CD4 and CD8 cells. The entry originates in a study of Tregs in tolerant kidney transplant recipients. General observations from the study: Biological reproducibility was not directly addressed in this study.

Sequencing used CD4+ T cells from blood (PBMCs), obtained 24 months after the transplant. The TCR sequence derives from a human patient who received a combined kidney and bone marrow transplant. Some T cells may arise from the graft donor.

In nucleotides, the CDR3 is TGTGCCAGCAGCCCTCTGTCGGGGTCGACCTACAATGAGCAGTTCTTC. This encodes CASSPLSGSTYNEQFF. The rearrangement uses TRBV11-3 and TRBJ2-1; tentative D call: TRBD2 (5 bases). The germline CDR1 and CDR2 sequences are SGHNT and YENEEA. The germline V and J ends were trimmed by 5 bases and 2 bases, with 16 bases remaining between them. The CDR3 totals 16 residues.